Shown below are 3 T cell receptor beta chains from a single sample sequenced in a study of OX40 agonist ivuxolimab in advanced cancers. Using immunoSEQ multiplex PCR, the repertoire was profiled, and TCRdb retains in-frame clones only, with some absent. Of approximately 40,000 clones listed, approximately 80% were seen once; the top ten hold around 20%. The source material was CD4+ or CD8+ T cells sorted from blood, sampled in a trial of the OX40 agonist ivuxolimab. The receptors were sampled from an adult with an advanced solid tumor such as melanoma, head and neck, liver or kidney cancer.

The chain combines TRBV9 with TRBJ2-1; D unresolved. The length of the CDR3 is 13 residues. Germline CDR1 and CDR2: SGDLS and YYNGEE. V lost 4 bases to trimming and J lost 6 bases, with 11 bases between them. The DNA of the CDR3 is TGTGCCAGCAGCCAGTCCCCGGGCAATGAGCAGTTCTTC. It is translated as CASSQSPGNEQFF.

The rearrangement joins TRBV6-1 to TRBJ2-5, with TRBD2 identical over 8 bases. The end of the DNA fits TRBJ2-7 better, so the J call may be wrong. CDR1 MNHNS and CDR2 SASEGT come from the germline V gene. This CDR3 has 17 amino acids. The CDR3 is CASSEGPGGENPYEQYF. The CDR3 nucleotides read TGTGCCAGCAGTGAAGGGCCGGGAGGGGAGAACCCCTACGAGCAGTACTTC.

This clone was recorded once. The rearrangement uses TRBV6-5 and TRBJ1-1; 8 bases agree with TRBD1. Germline CDR1 MNHEY, CDR2 SVGAGI. This CDR3 has 15 amino acids. With V trimmed by 5 bases and J by 4 bases, 9 bases remained unmatched. In DNA form, the CDR3 reads TGTGCCAGCAGTCAGACCACCACAGGGGGCACTGAAGCTTTCTTT. Translation: CASSQTTTGGTEAFF.